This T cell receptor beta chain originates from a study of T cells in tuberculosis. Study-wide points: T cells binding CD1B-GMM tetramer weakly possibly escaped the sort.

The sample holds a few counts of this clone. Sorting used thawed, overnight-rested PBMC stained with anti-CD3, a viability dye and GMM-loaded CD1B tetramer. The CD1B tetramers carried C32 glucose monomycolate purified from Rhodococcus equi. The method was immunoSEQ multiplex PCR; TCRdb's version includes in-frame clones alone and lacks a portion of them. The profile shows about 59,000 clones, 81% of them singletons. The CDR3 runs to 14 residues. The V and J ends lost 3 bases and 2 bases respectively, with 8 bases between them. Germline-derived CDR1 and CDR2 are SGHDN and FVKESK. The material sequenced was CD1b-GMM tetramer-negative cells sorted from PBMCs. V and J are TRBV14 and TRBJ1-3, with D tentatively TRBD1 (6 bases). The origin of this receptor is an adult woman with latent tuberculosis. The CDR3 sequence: CASSHRQAGNTIYF. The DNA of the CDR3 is TGTGCCAGCAGCCATCGACAGGCTGGAAACACCATATATTTT.